The T cell receptor (beta chain) under discussion was sequenced for a study of T cell responses to AZD1222 COVID-19 vaccine. Profiling relied on immunoSEQ multiplex PCR, and the TCRdb table lists in-frame clones only, not all of them. Altogether more than 75,000 clones are present, roughly 90% being singletons, with the ten largest covering 8%. Germline CDR1 SGHTA, CDR2 FQGNSA. The ends were cut back, 5 bases at V and 7 bases at J, with 6 bases in the middle. The CDR3 consists of 11 residues. J is TRBJ2-1 and V is TRBV7-2; the D gene is possibly TRBD2 (5 bases). The clonotype originates from an adult who received the AZD1222 COVID-19 vaccine. The input for sequencing was peripheral blood, taken 28 days after the second AZD1222 dose. For the CDR3, the DNA is TGTGCCAGCAGCCGACTAAATGAGCAGTTCTTC. Translating it yields CASSRLNEQFF.